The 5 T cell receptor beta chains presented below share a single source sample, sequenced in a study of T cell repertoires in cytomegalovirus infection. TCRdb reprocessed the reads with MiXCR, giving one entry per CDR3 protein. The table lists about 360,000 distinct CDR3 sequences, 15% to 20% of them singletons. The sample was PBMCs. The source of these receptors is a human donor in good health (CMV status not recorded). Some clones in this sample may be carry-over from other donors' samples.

CDR3 sequence (DNA): TGCAGCGTTGACGCAGGGGGCTATCAAGAGACCCAGTACTTC. Its translation is CSVDAGGYQETQYF. This chain joins TRBV29-1 and TRBJ2-5; 8 bases map to TRBD1. The germline V gene encodes CDR1 SQVTM and CDR2 ANQGSEA. The CDR3 extends over 14 amino acids. V lost 3 bases to trimming and J lost 2 bases; unmatched junction nucleotides: 5.

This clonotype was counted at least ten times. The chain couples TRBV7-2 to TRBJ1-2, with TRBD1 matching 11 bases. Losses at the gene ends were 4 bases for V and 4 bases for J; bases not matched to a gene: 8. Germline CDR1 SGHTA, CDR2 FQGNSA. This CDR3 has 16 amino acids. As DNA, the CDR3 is TGTGCCAGCAGCTCCAGGACAGGGGGCTCCATCTATGGCTACACCTTC. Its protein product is CASSSRTGGSIYGYTF.

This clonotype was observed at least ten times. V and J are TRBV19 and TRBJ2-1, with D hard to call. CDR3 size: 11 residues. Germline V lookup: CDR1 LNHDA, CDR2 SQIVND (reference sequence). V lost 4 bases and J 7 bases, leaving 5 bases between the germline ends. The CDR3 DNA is TGTGCCAGTAGTAGGGTTAATGAGCAGTTCTTC. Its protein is CASSRVNEQFF.

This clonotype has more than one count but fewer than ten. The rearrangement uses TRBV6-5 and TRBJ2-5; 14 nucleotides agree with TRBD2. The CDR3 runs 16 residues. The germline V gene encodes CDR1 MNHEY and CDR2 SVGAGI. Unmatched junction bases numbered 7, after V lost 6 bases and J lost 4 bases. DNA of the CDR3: TGTGCCAGCAGCCGTAGACTAGCGGGGGGGATAGAGACCCAGTACTTC. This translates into CASSRRLAGGIETQYF.

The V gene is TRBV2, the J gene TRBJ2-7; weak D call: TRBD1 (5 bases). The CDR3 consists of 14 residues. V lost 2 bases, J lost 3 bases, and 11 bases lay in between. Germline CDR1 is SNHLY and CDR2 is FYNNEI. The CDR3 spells CASSENRSNYEQYF. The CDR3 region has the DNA TGTGCCAGCAGTGAAAACAGGTCTAACTACGAGCAGTACTTC.